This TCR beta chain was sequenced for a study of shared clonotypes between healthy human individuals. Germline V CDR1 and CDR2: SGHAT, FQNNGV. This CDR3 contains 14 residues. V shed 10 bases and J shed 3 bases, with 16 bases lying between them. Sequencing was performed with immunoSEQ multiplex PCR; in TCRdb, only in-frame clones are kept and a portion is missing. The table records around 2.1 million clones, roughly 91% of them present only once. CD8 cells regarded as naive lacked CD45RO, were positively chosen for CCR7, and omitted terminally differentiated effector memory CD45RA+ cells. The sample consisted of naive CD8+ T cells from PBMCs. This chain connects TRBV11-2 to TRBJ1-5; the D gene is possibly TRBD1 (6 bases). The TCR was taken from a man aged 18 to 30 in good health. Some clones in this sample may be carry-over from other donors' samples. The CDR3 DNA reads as TGTGCCAACACCCAGGGGTCTTACAATCAGCCCCAGCATTTT. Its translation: CANTQGSYNQPQHF.